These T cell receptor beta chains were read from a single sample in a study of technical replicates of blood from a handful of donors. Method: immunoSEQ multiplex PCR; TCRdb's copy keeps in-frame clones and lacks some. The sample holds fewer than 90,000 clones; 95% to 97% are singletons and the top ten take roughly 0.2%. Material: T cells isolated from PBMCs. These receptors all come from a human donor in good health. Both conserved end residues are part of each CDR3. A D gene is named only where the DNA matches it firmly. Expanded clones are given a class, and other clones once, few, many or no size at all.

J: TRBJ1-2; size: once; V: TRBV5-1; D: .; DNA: TGCGCCAGCAACCCCGGGGGTTCCGGGCCCCTCTATGGCTACACCTTC; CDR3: CASNPGGSGPLYGYTF
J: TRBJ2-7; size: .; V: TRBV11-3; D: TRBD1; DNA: TGTGCCAGCAGCCCCCGGGACAGGGCGCACGAGCAGTACTTC; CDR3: CASSPRDRAHEQYF
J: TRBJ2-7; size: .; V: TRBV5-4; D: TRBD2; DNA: TGTGCCAGCAGCTTAACTCCGGGACTAGCGGGTACCTCCTACGAGCAGTACTTC; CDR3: CASSLTPGLAGTSYEQYF
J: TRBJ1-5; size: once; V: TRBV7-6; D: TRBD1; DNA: TGTGCCAGCAGCTCTTCGTACGGTGGGACAGGGGGCAGTCAGCCCCAGCATTTT; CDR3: CASSSSYGGTGGSQPQHF
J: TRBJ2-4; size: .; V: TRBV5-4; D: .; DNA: TGTGCCAGCAGCCTACAGGGACGCGAAAACATTCAGTACTTC; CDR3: CASSLQGRENIQYF
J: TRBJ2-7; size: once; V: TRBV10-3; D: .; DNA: TGTGCCATCAGCGATACGACCGGGACCTACGAGCAGTACTTC; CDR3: CAISDTTGTYEQYF
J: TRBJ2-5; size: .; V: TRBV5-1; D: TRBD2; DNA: TGCGCCAGCAGCTTGGGTCTAGCGGGAGGGCCTACCGAAGAGACCCAGTACTTC; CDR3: CASSLGLAGGPTEETQYF
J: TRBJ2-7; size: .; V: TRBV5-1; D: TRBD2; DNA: TGCGCCAGCAGCTTGGGAATTCTCAGCCTAGCGGACGAGCAGTACTTC; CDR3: CASSLGILSLADEQYF
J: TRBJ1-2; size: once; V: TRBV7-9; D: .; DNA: TGTGCCAGTACGGAGAGTGGTTATGGCTACACCTTC; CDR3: CASTESGYGYTF
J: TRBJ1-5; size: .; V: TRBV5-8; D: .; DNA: TGTGCCAGCAGCTTGGTCCCGACAGGTCAGCCCCAGCATTTT; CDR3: CASSLVPTGQPQHF
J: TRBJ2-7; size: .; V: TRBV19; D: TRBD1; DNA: TGTGCCAGTTCGAGAAGACAGGGGGGGGATTTAGAGCAGTACTTC; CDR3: CASSRRQGGDLEQYF
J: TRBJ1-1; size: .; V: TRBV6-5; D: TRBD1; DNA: TGTGCCAGCAGTTGGGACAGGGGGCCGGGTGAAGCTTTCTTT; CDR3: CASSWDRGPGEAFF